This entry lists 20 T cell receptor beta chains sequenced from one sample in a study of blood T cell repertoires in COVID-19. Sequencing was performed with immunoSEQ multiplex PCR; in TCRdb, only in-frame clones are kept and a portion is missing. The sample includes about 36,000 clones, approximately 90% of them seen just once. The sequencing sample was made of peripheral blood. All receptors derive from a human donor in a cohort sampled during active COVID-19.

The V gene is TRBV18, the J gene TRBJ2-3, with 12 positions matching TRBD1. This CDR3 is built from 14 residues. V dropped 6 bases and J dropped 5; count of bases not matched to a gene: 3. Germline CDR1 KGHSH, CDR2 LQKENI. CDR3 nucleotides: TGTGCCAGCTCCGGGACAGGGGGCGAAGATACGCAGTATTTT. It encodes CASSGTGGEDTQYF.

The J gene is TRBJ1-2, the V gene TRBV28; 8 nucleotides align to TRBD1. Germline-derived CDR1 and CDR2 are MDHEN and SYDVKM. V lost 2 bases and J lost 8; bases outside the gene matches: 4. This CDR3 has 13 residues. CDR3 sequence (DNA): TGTGCCAGCAGTTTAGAGGACAGGGCAGGCTACACCTTC. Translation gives CASSLEDRAGYTF.

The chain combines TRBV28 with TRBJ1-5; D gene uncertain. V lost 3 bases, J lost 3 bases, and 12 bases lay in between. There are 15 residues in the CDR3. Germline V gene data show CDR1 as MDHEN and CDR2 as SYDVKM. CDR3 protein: CASSFLGVYNQPQHF. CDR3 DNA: TGTGCCAGCAGTTTCCTCGGGGTATACAATCAGCCCCAGCATTTT.

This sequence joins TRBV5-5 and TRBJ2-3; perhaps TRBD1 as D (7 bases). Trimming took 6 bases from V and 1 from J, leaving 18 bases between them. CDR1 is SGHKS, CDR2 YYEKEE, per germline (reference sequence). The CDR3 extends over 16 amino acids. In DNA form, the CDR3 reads TGTGCCAGCACCTCGGAGGGGGCGTTTGGCACAGATACGCAGTATTTT. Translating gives CASTSEGAFGTDTQYF.

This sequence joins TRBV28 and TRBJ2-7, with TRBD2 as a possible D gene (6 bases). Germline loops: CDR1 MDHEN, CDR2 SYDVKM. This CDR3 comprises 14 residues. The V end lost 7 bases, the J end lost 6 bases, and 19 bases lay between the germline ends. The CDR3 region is CASIYGGSGAEQYF. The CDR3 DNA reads TGTGCCAGCATCTATGGGGGGTCTGGGGCCGAGCAGTACTTC. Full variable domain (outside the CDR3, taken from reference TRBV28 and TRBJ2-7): DVKVTQSSRYLVKRTGEKVFLECVQDMDHENMFWYRQDPGLGLRLIYFSYDVKMKEKGDIPEGYSVSREKKERFSLILESASTNQTSMYLCASIYGGSGAEQYFGPGTRLTVT.

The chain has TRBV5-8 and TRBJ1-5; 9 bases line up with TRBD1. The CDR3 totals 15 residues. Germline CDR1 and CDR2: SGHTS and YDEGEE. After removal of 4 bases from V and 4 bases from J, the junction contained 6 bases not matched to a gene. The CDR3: CASSRGQGSNQPQHF. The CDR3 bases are TGTGCCAGCAGCCGAGGACAGGGGTCTAATCAGCCCCAGCATTTT.

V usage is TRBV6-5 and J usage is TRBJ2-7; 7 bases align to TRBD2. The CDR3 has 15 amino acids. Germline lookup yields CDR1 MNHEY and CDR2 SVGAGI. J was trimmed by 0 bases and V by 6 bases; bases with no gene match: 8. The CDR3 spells CASSGISGRSYEQYF. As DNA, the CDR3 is TGTGCCAGCAGCGGGATTAGCGGGCGCTCCTACGAGCAGTACTTC.

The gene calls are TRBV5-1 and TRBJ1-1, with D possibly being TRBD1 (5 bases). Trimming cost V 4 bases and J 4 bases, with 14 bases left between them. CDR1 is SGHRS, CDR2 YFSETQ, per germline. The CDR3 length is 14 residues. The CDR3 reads CASSRGQGLTEAFF. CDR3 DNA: TGCGCCAGCAGCAGGGGCCAGGGCCTCACTGAAGCTTTCTTT.

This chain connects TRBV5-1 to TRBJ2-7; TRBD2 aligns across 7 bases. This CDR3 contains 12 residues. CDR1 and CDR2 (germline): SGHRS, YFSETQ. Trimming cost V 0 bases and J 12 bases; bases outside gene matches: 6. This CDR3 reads CASSLDGREAYF. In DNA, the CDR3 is TGCGCCAGCAGCTTGGATGGGAGGGAGGCGTACTTC.

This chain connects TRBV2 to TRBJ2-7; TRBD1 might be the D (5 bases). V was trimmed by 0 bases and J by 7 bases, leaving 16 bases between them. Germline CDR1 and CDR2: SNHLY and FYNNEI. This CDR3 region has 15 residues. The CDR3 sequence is CASSEARQGGGEQYF. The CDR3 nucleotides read TGTGCCAGCAGTGAAGCGAGGCAGGGCGGCGGAGAGCAGTACTTC. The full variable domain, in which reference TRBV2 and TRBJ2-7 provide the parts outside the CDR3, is EPEVTQTPSHQVTQMGQEVILRCVPISNHLYFYWYRQILGQKVEFLVSFYNNEISEKSEIFDDQFSVERPDGSNFTLKIRSTKLEDSAMYFCASSEARQGGGEQYFGPGTRLTVT.

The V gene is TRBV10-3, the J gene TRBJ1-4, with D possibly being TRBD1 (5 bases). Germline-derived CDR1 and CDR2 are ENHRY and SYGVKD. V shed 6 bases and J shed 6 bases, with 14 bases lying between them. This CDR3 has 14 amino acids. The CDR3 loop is CAIRRHGGDEKLFF. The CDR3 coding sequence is TGTGCCATCAGGCGCCACGGGGGGGATGAAAAACTGTTTTTT.

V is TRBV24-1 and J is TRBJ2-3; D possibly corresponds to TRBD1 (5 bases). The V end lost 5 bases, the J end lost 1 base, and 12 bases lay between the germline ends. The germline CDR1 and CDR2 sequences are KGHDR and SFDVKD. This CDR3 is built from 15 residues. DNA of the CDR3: TGTGCCACCAGTGGTAGGGGCGCAGGCACAGATACGCAGTATTTT. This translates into CATSGRGAGTDTQYF.

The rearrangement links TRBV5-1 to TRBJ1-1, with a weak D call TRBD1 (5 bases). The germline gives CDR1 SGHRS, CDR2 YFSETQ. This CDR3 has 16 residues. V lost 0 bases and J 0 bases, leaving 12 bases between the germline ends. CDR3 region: CASSLGGTRMNTEAFF. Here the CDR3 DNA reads TGCGCCAGCAGCTTGGGCGGGACGAGAATGAACACTGAAGCTTTCTTT.

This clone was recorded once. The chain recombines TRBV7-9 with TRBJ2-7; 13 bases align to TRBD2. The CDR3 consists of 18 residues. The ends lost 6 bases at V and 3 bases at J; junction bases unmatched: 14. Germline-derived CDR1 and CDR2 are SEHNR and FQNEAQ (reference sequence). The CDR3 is CASRGDRWTSGSRYEQYF. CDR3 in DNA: TGTGCCAGCAGGGGGGACAGATGGACTAGCGGGAGTCGCTACGAGCAGTACTTC.

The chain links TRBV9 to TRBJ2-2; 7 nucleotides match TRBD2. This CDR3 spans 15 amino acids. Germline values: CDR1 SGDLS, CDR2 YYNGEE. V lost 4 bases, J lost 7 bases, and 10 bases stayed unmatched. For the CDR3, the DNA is TGTGCCAGCAGCCCCCGGGGGAGGGAAGGCGGGGAGCTGTTTTTT. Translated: CASSPRGREGGELFF. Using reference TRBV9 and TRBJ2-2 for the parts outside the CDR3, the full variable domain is DSGVTQTPKHLITATGQRVTLRCSPRSGDLSVYWYQQSLDQGLQFLIQYYNGEERAKGNILERFSAQQFPDLHSELNLSSLELGDSALYFCASSPRGREGGELFFGEGSRLTVL.

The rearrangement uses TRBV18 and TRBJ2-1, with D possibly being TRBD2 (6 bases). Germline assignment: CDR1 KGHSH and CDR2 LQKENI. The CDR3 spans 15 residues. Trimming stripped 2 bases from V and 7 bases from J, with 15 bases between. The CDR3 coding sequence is TGTGCCAGCTCACCAGGGGGAGGCGAGAGAAATGAGCAGTTCTTC. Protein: CASSPGGGERNEQFF.

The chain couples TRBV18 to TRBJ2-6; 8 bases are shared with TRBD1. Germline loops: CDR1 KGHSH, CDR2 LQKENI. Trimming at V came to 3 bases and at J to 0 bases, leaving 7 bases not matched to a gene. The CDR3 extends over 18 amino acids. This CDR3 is CASSPSGQAYSGANVLTF. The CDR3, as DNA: TGTGCCAGCTCACCGTCGGGACAGGCATACTCTGGGGCCAACGTCCTGACTTTC.

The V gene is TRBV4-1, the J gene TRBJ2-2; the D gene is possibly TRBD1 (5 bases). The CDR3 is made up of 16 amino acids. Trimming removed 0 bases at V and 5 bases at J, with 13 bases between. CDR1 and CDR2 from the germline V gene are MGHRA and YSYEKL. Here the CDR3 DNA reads TGCGCCAGCAGCCAAGAGTCGGGCGCAGGGACCGGGGAGCTGTTTTTT. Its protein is CASSQESGAGTGELFF.

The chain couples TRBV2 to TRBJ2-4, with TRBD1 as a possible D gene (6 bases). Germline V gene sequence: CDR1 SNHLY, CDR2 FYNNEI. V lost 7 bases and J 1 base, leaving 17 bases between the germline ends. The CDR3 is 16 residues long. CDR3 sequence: CASNNQGTLAKNIQYF. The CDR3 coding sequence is TGTGCCAGCAACAACCAGGGGACCCTCGCCAAAAACATTCAGTACTTC. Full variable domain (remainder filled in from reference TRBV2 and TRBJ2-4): EPEVTQTPSHQVTQMGQEVILRCVPISNHLYFYWYRQILGQKVEFLVSFYNNEISEKSEIFDDQFSVERPDGSNFTLKIRSTKLEDSAMYFCASNNQGTLAKNIQYFGAGTRLSVL.

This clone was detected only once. The CDR3 region is CASSERGLGMHIQYF. In DNA form, the CDR3 reads TGTGCCAGCAGTGAACGAGGACTAGGAATGCACATTCAGTACTTC. The chain has TRBV6-1 and TRBJ2-4; 7 nucleotides line up with TRBD2. The CDR3 has 15 residues. Germline V CDR1 and CDR2: MNHNS, SASEGT. J lost 8 bases, V lost 2 bases, and 9 bases had no gene match.